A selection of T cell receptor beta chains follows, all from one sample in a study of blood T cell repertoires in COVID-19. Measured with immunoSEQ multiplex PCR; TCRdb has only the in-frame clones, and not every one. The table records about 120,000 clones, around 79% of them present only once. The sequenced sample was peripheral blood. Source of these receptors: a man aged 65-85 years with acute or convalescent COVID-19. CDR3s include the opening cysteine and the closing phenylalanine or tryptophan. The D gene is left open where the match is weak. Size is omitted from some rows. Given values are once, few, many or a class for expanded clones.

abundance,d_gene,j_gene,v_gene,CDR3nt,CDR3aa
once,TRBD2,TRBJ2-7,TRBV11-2,TGTGCCAGCAGCTTTGGCGCTAGCGGGGGGGGCGGCTACGAGCAGTACTTC,CASSFGASGGGGYEQYF
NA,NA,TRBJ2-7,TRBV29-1,TGCAGCGTTGGTGGGGTTGGCGGGGGCGAGTCCTACGAGCAGTACTTC,CSVGGVGGGESYEQYF
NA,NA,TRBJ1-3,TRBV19,TGTGCCAGTAGTCCCTATGGAGGATCCCTAAAAAGCTCTGGAAACACCATATATTTT,CASSPYGGSLKSSGNTIYF
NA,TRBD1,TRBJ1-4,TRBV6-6,TGTGCCAGCAGTTACCTGGGACAGGGTAATGAAAAACTGTTTTTT,CASSYLGQGNEKLFF
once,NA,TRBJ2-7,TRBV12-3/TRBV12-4,TGTGCCAGCGCAGGGGGGTCCTACGAGCAGTACTTC,CASAGGSYEQYF
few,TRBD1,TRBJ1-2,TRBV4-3,TGCGCCAGCAGCCGAGAGACAGGGGAAGGAGGCTACACCTTC,CASSRETGEGGYTF
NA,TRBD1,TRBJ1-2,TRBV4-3,TGCGCCAGCAGCCAAAATGCTCAGGGGGCGCGGGGCTACACCTTC,CASSQNAQGARGYTF
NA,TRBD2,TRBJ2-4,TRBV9,TGTGCCAGCAGCTCCCTAGCGGGCGGGGCAAACATTCAGTACTTC,CASSSLAGGANIQYF
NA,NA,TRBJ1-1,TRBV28,TGTGCCAGCAGTTTAGGAGGGAAAGGCACTGAAGCTTTCTTT,CASSLGGKGTEAFF
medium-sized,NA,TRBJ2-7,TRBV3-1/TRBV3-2,TGTGCCAGCAGCCAGCGCCCCCAGGGTTACGAGCAGTACTTC,CASSQRPQGYEQYF
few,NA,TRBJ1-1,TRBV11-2,TGTGCCAGCAGCCTCGGCCGAGGGAACACTGAAGCTTTCTTT,CASSLGRGNTEAFF
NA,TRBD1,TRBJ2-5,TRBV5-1,TGCGCCAGCAGCTTTCAGGGGGCGCAGGGAGAGACCCAGTACTTC,CASSFQGAQGETQYF
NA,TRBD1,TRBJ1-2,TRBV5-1,TGCGCCAGCAGCTTGGGTGGCTGGACAGGGAAAAACTCACTAGCCTATGGCTACACCTTC,CASSLGGWTGKNSLAYGYTF
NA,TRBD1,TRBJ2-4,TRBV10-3,TGTGCCATCAGGGGGACAGGGGTCGAAAACATTCAGTACTTC,CAIRGTGVENIQYF
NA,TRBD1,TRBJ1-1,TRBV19,TGTGCCACCAAGACAGGGGGCACTGAAGCTTTCTTT,CATKTGGTEAFF
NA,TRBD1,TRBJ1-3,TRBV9,TGTGCCAGCAGATCCGGACAGGGGGCGGCCGACTCTGGAAACACCATATATTTT,CASRSGQGAADSGNTIYF
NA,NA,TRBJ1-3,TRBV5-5,TGTGCCAGCAGCAGGGGCCAATATACAGGAAACACCATATATTTT,CASSRGQYTGNTIYF
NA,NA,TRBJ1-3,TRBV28,TGTGCCAGCAGTTACAGGCCCTCTGGAAACACCATATATTTT,CASSYRPSGNTIYF
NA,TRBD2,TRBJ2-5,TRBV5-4,TGTGCCACTTTCTTAGCGGGGGGAGAGACCCAGTACTTC,CATFLAGGETQYF
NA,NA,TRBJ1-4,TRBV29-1,TGCAGCGTTGAAGTTGGAGCAACTAATGAAAAACTGTTTTTT,CSVEVGATNEKLFF
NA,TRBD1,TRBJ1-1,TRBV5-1,TGCGCCAGCAGCGTAAACCGGGACAGGGAAGCTTTCTTT,CASSVNRDREAFF
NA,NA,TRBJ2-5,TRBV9,TGTGCCAGCAGCGTAGGGGGGGGCAAGACCCAGTACTTC,CASSVGGGKTQYF
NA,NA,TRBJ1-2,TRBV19,TGTGCCAGTAGTATGGTCCCAGGGGCATATGGCTACACCTTC,CASSMVPGAYGYTF
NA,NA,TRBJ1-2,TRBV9,TGTGCCAGCAGCGTAGAGGGGTTCCATGGCTACACCTTC,CASSVEGFHGYTF
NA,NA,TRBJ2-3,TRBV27,TGTGCCAGCAGTTTGGTTGCTGGATATAGCAATCAGCCCCAGTATTTT,CASSLVAGYSNQPQYF
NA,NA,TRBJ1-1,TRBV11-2,TGTGCCAGCAGCTTACCCCCGGGAGTCAACACTGAAGCTTTCTTT,CASSLPPGVNTEAFF
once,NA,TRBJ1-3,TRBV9,TGTGCCAGCAGCCGCCGGTGGAGGGGCGACTCTGGAAACACCATATATTTT,CASSRRWRGDSGNTIYF
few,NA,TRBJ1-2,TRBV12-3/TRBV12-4,TGTGCCAGCAGCCCAGGTTTCGGCTACACCTTC,CASSPGFGYTF
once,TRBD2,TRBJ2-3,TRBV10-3,TGTGCCATCTGTGAGGGAGGACTAGCGGGCACAGATACGCAGTATTTT,CAICEGGLAGTDTQYF